Below, 27 T cell receptor beta chains from the same sample are listed, as sequenced in a study of T cell responses to AZD1222 COVID-19 vaccine. The protocol was immunoSEQ multiplex PCR, while the TCRdb copy is restricted to in-frame clones and leaves out a portion. The repertoire holds about 120,000 clones, with about nine tenths as singletons. Source: peripheral blood, taken on day 0 of AZD1222 vaccination. These receptors originate from an adult in good health.

The CDR3 loop reads CASSEAGGLNSPLHF. CDR3 nucleotide sequence: TGTGCCAGCAGTGAAGCCGGGGGACTTAATTCACCCCTCCACTTT. The chain links TRBV2 to TRBJ1-6; D may be TRBD1 (5 bases). V lost 0 bases, J lost 6 bases, and 9 bases lay in between. Germline CDR1 SNHLY, CDR2 FYNNEI. CDR3 length: 15 amino acids.

The chain recombines TRBV5-1 with TRBJ1-2, with TRBD1 identical over 9 bases. The CDR3 loop spans 14 amino acids. V was clipped by 3 bases and J by 2 bases; unmatched bases: 2. Per germline, CDR1 SGHRS and CDR2 YFSETQ. The CDR3 reads CASSSGTGNYGYTF. DNA for the CDR3: TGCGCCAGCAGCTCCGGGACAGGGAACTATGGCTACACCTTC.

The J gene is TRBJ1-2, the V gene TRBV15, with a weak D call TRBD1 (5 bases). Germline V gene lookup returns CDR1 LNHNV and CDR2 YYDKDF (reference sequence). V lost 0 bases to trimming and J lost 8 bases, with 10 bases between them. This CDR3 spans 13 amino acids. CDR3 sequence reads: CATSRDPWGGYTF. CDR3 sequence (DNA): TGTGCCACCAGCAGAGATCCTTGGGGGGGCTACACCTTC.

The genes are TRBV18 and TRBJ2-1, with a weak D call TRBD2 (6 bases). V was cut by 9 bases and J by 0 bases, with 15 bases left in between. In germline, CDR1 is KGHSH, CDR2 LQKENI. This CDR3 has 15 residues. CDR3 sequence (DNA): TGTGCCAGTTCGGGAGACCAGAGCTCCTACAATGAGCAGTTCTTC. Translation gives CASSGDQSSYNEQFF.

This clone was seen just once. The chain uses TRBV28 and TRBJ1-5; D is undetermined. Germline V gene sequence: CDR1 MDHEN, CDR2 SYDVKM. The CDR3 totals 18 residues. The ends were cut back, 6 bases at V and 3 bases at J, with 24 bases in the middle. CDR3 sequence reads: CASSGSGRSRLINQPQHF. The CDR3 nucleotides read TGTGCCAGCAGCGGATCGGGCAGATCGAGACTCATCAATCAGCCCCAGCATTTT.

The J gene is TRBJ1-4, the V gene TRBV7-9; D is ambiguous. CDR3 size: 14 residues. Deletions cut 2 bases from V and 11 bases from J, with 15 bases between. Germline CDR1 reads SEHNR; CDR2 reads FQNEAQ (reference sequence). CDR3 bases: TGTGCCAGCAGCTTATCAGGTTCGTCGGGGAAACTGTTTTTT. This encodes CASSLSGSSGKLFF. The variable domain in full, with the rest retrieved from reference TRBV7-9 and TRBJ1-4, is DTGVSQNPRHKITKRGQNVTFRCDPISEHNRLYWYRQTLGQGPEFLTYFQNEAQLEKSRLLSDRFSAERPKGSFSTLEIQRTEQGDSAMYLCASSLSGSSGKLFFGSGTQLSVL.

The count of this clone is one. This chain joins TRBV27 and TRBJ2-3, with 8 bases that match TRBD2. Germline lookup yields CDR1 MNHEY and CDR2 SMNVEV (reference sequence). CDR3 length: 18 amino acids. Unmatched junction bases numbered 16, after V lost 6 bases and J lost 2 bases. The CDR3 nucleotides read TGTGCCAGCAGCCTAAATCCTGTAGGTAGCGGGACCACAGATACGCAGTATTTT. Its translation: CASSLNPVGSGTTDTQYF.

The chain joins TRBV25-1 to TRBJ2-2, with D perhaps assigned TRBD1 or TRBD2 (6 bases each). V lost 3 bases to trimming and J lost 5 bases, with 10 bases between them. This CDR3 region has 14 residues. Germline V CDR1 and CDR2: MGHDK, SYGVNS. The CDR3 spells CASSDRRGTGELFF. The CDR3 nucleotides are TGTGCCAGCAGTGACCGGAGGGGGACCGGGGAGCTGTTTTTT.

The rearrangement joins TRBV19 to TRBJ1-2; TRBD1 aligns across 9 bases. V dropped 4 bases and J dropped 6; count of bases not matched to a gene: 3. Germline loops: CDR1 LNHDA, CDR2 SQIVND (reference sequence). The CDR3 runs to 13 residues. CDR3 loop: CASSRDRVDGYTF. The DNA of the CDR3 is TGTGCCAGTAGTAGGGACAGGGTGGATGGCTACACCTTC.

The CDR3 coding sequence is TGTGCCAGCAGATACGGACAGGGCGGCACAGATACGCAGTATTTT. This translates into CASRYGQGGTDTQYF. The genes are TRBV27 and TRBJ2-3; 8 nucleotides align to TRBD1. This CDR3 contains 15 residues. CDR1 and CDR2 (germline): MNHEY, SMNVEV (reference sequence). V lost 6 bases, J lost 1 base, and 6 bases stayed unmatched.

This chain links TRBV9 with TRBJ2-3; TRBD2 matches at 7 bases. This CDR3 comprises 14 residues. In germline, CDR1 is SGDLS, CDR2 YYNGEE. The V and J ends lost 2 bases and 5 bases, in that order; junction bases with no gene match: 5. The CDR3 here is CASSVVGGRDTQYF. The DNA of the CDR3 is TGTGCCAGCAGCGTGGTAGGCGGGAGAGATACGCAGTATTTT.

V gene TRBV21-1 combines with J gene TRBJ2-4; the table's D call, TRBD1, has no DNA check behind it. TRBV21-1 is assigned pseudogene status. The CDR3 sequence is 13 residues long. Here the CDR3 DNA reads TGTGCCAGCGGGCAGCTAGCCAAAAACATTCAGTACTTC. Its protein is CASGQLAKNIQYF.

CDR3 in DNA: TGTGCCAGCAGCGGTAGCGGGTATTCCTACAATGAGCAGTTCTTC. Protein sequence: CASSGSGYSYNEQFF. The chain has TRBV9 and TRBJ2-1; 7 positions match TRBD2. Germline CDR1 reads SGDLS; CDR2 reads YYNGEE. Trimming removed 3 bases from V and 1 base from J; junction bases left unmatched: 4. The CDR3 contains 15 residues.

The J gene is TRBJ2-1, the V gene TRBV29-1, with D perhaps assigned TRBD1 or TRBD2 (7 bases each). Germline V lookup: CDR1 SQVTM, CDR2 ANQGSEA. The CDR3 extends over 12 amino acids. V was shortened by 4 bases and J by 10 bases, with 14 bases between the two germline ends. The DNA for the CDR3 is TGCAGCGTTGGGGGGGGACAGTTAGAGCAGTTCTTC. Translating it yields CSVGGGQLEQFF.

The chain links TRBV27 to TRBJ2-7; the match to TRBD1 covers 8 bases. CDR3 length: 15 amino acids. Trimming at V came to 4 bases and at J to 3 bases, leaving 8 bases not matched to a gene. The germline V gene encodes CDR1 MNHEY and CDR2 SMNVEV (reference sequence). CDR3 DNA sequence: TGTGCCAGCAGTTCGACAGGGGCGCCCGGCTACGAGCAGTACTTC. Its translation: CASSSTGAPGYEQYF.

V gene TRBV5-4 combines with J gene TRBJ1-2; D uncertain. The germline CDR1 and CDR2 sequences are SGHNT and YYREEE (reference sequence). V dropped 0 bases and J dropped 1 base, with 7 bases sitting between them. This CDR3 spans 14 amino acids. The CDR3 bases are TGTGCCAGCAGCTTGGACGGACGTAACTATGGCTACACCTTC. This translates into CASSLDGRNYGYTF.

The V call is TRBV6-5, the J call TRBJ1-1, with TRBD1 identical over 9 bases. The CDR3 has 13 residues. Looked up from germline, CDR1 is MNHEY and CDR2 is SVGAGI. V lost 6 bases and J lost 7; bases outside the gene matches: 6. Written as DNA, the CDR3 is TGTGCCAGCAGGACAGGGGGAGGGCTTGAAGCTTTCTTT. Its translation: CASRTGGGLEAFF.

This clone has only a few counts. This rearrangement joins TRBV21-1 to TRBJ1-6; TRBD1 is taken as the D call from the table, unchecked against the DNA. TRBV21-1 constitutes a pseudogene. The CDR3 totals 19 residues. In DNA form, the CDR3 reads TGTGCCAGCAGCAAAGCGCCGGACAGGGGGCTAGGGGATAATTCACCCCTCCACTTT. It is translated as CASSKAPDRGLGDNSPLHF.

The gene calls are TRBV6-5 and TRBJ2-1, with 10 bases that match TRBD2. Germline V gene data show CDR1 as MNHEY and CDR2 as SVGAGI. Unmatched junction bases numbered 7, after V lost 5 bases and J lost 9 bases. The CDR3 is made up of 14 amino acids. CDR3 loop: CASSSLAGVGEQFF. The CDR3, as DNA: TGTGCCAGCAGTAGCCTAGCGGGAGTGGGTGAGCAGTTCTTC.

The chain couples TRBV3-1 (or the pseudogene TRBV3-2) to TRBJ1-3; TRBD1 matches at 7 bases. Losses at the gene ends were 1 base for V and 9 bases for J; bases not matched to a gene: 9. The CDR3 sequence is 15 residues long. CDR1 is LGHDT and CDR2 is YNNKEL in the germline V gene (reference sequence). CDR3 region: CASSQGRQGSGTIYF. The CDR3 DNA reads as TGTGCCAGCAGCCAAGGTAGACAGGGTTCAGGCACCATATATTTT.

J is TRBJ1-6 and V is TRBV27; maybe TRBD1 (6 bases). The CDR3 has 14 amino acids. The ends were cut back, 6 bases at V and 7 bases at J, with 13 bases in the middle. Germline loops: CDR1 MNHEY, CDR2 SMNVEV (reference sequence). The CDR3 sequence: CASRTGKRNSPLHF. DNA for the CDR3: TGTGCCAGCAGGACAGGCAAGCGCAATTCACCCCTCCACTTT.

The rearrangement uses TRBV30 and TRBJ2-7; D not resolved. This CDR3 contains 11 residues. V was shortened by 3 bases and J by 6 bases, with 9 bases between the two germline ends. Per germline, CDR1 GTSNPN and CDR2 SVGIG (reference sequence). CDR3 sequence (DNA): TGTGCCTGGAGCGAACTTCTCGAGCAGTACTTC. It is translated as CAWSELLEQYF.

The rearrangement links TRBV7-9 to TRBJ2-7; D possibly corresponds to TRBD1 (5 bases). CDR3 length: 14 residues. V was trimmed by 2 bases and J by 4 bases, leaving 12 bases between them. Germline CDR1 SEHNR, CDR2 FQNEAQ (reference sequence). The CDR3 DNA reads as TGTGCCAGCAGCTTACGGGCAGGGCCGTACGAGCAGTACTTC. Its translation is CASSLRAGPYEQYF.

The chain is built from TRBV29-1 and TRBJ2-5, with 7 bases that match TRBD1. Germline V CDR1 and CDR2: SQVTM, ANQGSEA. V was clipped by 1 base and J by 2 bases; unmatched bases: 1. The CDR3 covers 13 residues. This CDR3 is CSVEGDRQETQYF. In nucleotides, the CDR3 is TGCAGCGTTGAAGGGGACAGACAAGAGACCCAGTACTTC. The variable domain in full, with the rest retrieved from reference TRBV29-1 and TRBJ2-5, is SAVISQKPSRDICQRGTSLTIQCQVDSQVTMMFWYRQQPGQSLTLIATANQGSEATYESGFVIDKFPISRPNLTFSTLTVSNMSPEDSSIYLCSVEGDRQETQYFGPGTRLLVL.

Points on this clone: Other DNA sequences of this sample code for an identical CDR3. CDR3 DNA sequence: TGCGCCAGCAGCTTGGCGTCAATGAACACTGAAGCTTTCTTT. This gives the protein CASSLASMNTEAFF. This chain joins TRBV5-1 and TRBJ1-1; D unclear. V lost 0 bases to trimming and J lost 0 bases, with 6 bases between them. Germline V gives CDR1 SGHRS, CDR2 YFSETQ. The CDR3 is made up of 14 amino acids.

This chain links TRBV18 with TRBJ1-1; D not resolved. Germline V gene sequence: CDR1 KGHSH, CDR2 LQKENI. The length of the CDR3 is 17 residues. V lost 1 base to trimming and J lost 1 base, with 16 bases between them. Here the CDR3 reads CASSPQGHWAGNTEAFF. As DNA, the CDR3 is TGTGCCAGCTCACCACAAGGTCATTGGGCGGGGAACACTGAAGCTTTCTTT. The variable domain in full, with the rest retrieved from reference TRBV18 and TRBJ1-1, is NAGVMQNPRHLVRRRGQEARLRCSPMKGHSHVYWYRQLPEEGLKFMVYLQKENIIDESGMPKERFSAEFPKEGPSILRIQQVVRGDSAAYFCASSPQGHWAGNTEAFFGQGTRLTVV.

This clone was recorded only once. This rearrangement joins TRBV6-5 to TRBJ1-1; unclear D gene. V lost 6 bases and J 4 bases, leaving 12 bases between the germline ends. The CDR3 runs 13 residues. Germline CDR1 is MNHEY and CDR2 is SVGAGI. Here the CDR3 reads CASSRIKGTEAFF. The CDR3 DNA follows: TGTGCCAGCAGCAGGATAAAGGGCACTGAAGCTTTCTTT.